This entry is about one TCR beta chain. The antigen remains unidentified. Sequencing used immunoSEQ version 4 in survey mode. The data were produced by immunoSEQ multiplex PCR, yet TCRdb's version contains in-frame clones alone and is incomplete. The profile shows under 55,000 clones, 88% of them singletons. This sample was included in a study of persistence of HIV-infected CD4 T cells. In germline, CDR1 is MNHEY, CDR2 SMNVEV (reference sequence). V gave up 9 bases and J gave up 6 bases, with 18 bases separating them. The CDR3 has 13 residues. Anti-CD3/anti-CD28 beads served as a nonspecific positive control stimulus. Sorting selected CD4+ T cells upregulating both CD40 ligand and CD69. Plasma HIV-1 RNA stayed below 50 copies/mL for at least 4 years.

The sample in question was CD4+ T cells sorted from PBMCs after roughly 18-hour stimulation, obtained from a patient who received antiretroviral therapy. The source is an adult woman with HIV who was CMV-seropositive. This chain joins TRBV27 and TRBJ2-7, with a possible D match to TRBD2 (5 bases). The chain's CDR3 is CASNSARGREQYF. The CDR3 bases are TGTGCCAGTAATAGCGCAAGAGGACGCGAGCAGTACTTC.